These 6 T cell receptor beta chains originate from one sample sequenced in a study of T-cell reconstitution after alpha-beta-depleted transplantation in children. Preparing the TCRbeta library involved the use of unique molecular identifiers. TCRdb re-called the PCR reads through MiXCR, storing one row per CDR3 protein. The table has roughly 180,000 distinct CDR3 sequences, more than 12% seen once; the top ten hold around 14%. Sequenced material: PBMCs from the stem cell graft donor, taken from the stem cell graft. These TCRs come from a human donor who donated a stem cell graft to a child with acute lymphoblastic leukemia.

With respect to this clonotype: Being one base from a much bigger clone, this may be a read error. This chain connects TRBV5-1 to TRBJ2-3, with 7 bases lining up with TRBD1. V shed 7 bases, J shed 6 bases, and the junction held 17 bases outside the gene matches. Germline-derived CDR1 and CDR2 are SGHRS and YFSETQ. This CDR3 has 16 amino acids. The CDR3 DNA sequence: TGCGCCAGCCACAGTGGGACAGACCGGATTGGGGATACGCAGTATTTT. Protein product: CASHSGTDRIGDTQYF.

This clonotype has at least ten counts. J is TRBJ1-4 and V is TRBV11-2; 7 positions match TRBD1. The CDR3 contains 17 residues. The V gene's germline CDR1 is SGHAT and CDR2 FQNNGV. J lost 2 bases, V lost 5 bases, and 11 bases had no gene match. CDR3 coding DNA: TGTGCCAGCAGCCCCCGGGGCAGGGGGAGGACTAATGAAAAACTGTTTTTT. Its protein is CASSPRGRGRTNEKLFF. Looking up the rest from reference TRBV11-2 and TRBJ1-4 gives the full variable domain: EAGVAQSPRYKIIEKRQSVAFWCNPISGHATLYWYQQILGQGPKLLIQFQNNGVVDDSQLPKDRFSAERLKGVDSTLKIQPAKLEDSAVYLCASSPRGRGRTNEKLFFGSGTQLSVL.

CDR3: CASSPGGIGYEQYF. The CDR3 DNA sequence: TGTGCCAGCTCACCGGGAGGTATCGGGTACGAGCAGTACTTC. The chain recombines TRBV18 with TRBJ2-7; TRBD2 is a possible D gene (6 bases). Trimming left V 3 bases short and J 4 bases short, with 13 bases between. Germline V gene lookup returns CDR1 KGHSH and CDR2 LQKENI. There are 14 residues in the CDR3.

In this sample, this clonotype turned up many times. The J gene is TRBJ1-2, the V gene TRBV12-3 or TRBV12-4; D gene ambiguous. CDR3 length: 14 amino acids. The ends were cut back, 5 bases at V and 0 bases at J, with 10 bases in the middle. CDR3 in DNA: TGTGCCAGCAGTCCGCTTATACCTAACTATGGCTACACCTTC. The encoded protein is CASSPLIPNYGYTF.

This clonotype was detected many times. The chain's CDR3 is CASSFSGLAYNEQFF. The CDR3 DNA reads TGTGCCAGCAGCTTCTCAGGACTAGCTTACAATGAGCAGTTCTTC. The rearrangement joins TRBV7-9 to TRBJ2-1; TRBD2 aligns across 8 bases. J lost 4 bases, V lost 3 bases, and 5 bases had no gene match. CDR1 and CDR2 from the germline V gene are SEHNR and FQNEAQ (reference sequence). This CDR3 has 15 residues.

This clonotype was counted many times. V gene TRBV5-1 combines with J gene TRBJ2-2, with unresolved D. Germline V CDR1 and CDR2: SGHRS, YFSETQ. Trimming left V 4 bases short and J 7 bases short, with 8 bases between. This CDR3 comprises 12 residues. For the CDR3, the DNA is TGCGCCAGCAGCCAAAATATCGGGGAGCTGTTTTTT. It codes for CASSQNIGELFF. Supplemented by reference TRBV5-1 and TRBJ2-2, the full variable domain reads KAGVTQTPRYLIKTRGQQVTLSCSPISGHRSVSWYQQTPGQGLQFLFEYFSETQRNKGNFPGRFSGRQFSNSRSEMNVSTLELGDSALYLCASSQNIGELFFGEGSRLTVL.